The entry that follows covers one T cell receptor (beta chain) sequence. The repertoire was sequenced with immunoSEQ multiplex PCR; TCRdb's copy has only in-frame clones and lacks some. The data hold about 180,000 clones, with about 90% observed a single time. These data come from a study of blood T cell repertoires in COVID-19. Study at large: Nucleic acid was either cDNA or gDNA, and it came from T cells, B-cell-depleted T cells, or PBMCs.

The germline V gene encodes CDR1 SGHAT and CDR2 FQNNGV. CDR3 length equals 13 residues. With V trimmed by 5 bases and J by 5 bases, 6 bases remained unmatched. The J gene is TRBJ2-7, the V gene TRBV11-2; 7 bases are shared with TRBD1. This sequence originates from a man aged 70 or older with active or convalescent COVID-19. The sample was peripheral blood. CDR3 amino acids: CASSQDRNNEQYF. CDR3 nucleotides: TGTGCCAGCAGCCAGGACAGGAATAACGAGCAGTACTTC.